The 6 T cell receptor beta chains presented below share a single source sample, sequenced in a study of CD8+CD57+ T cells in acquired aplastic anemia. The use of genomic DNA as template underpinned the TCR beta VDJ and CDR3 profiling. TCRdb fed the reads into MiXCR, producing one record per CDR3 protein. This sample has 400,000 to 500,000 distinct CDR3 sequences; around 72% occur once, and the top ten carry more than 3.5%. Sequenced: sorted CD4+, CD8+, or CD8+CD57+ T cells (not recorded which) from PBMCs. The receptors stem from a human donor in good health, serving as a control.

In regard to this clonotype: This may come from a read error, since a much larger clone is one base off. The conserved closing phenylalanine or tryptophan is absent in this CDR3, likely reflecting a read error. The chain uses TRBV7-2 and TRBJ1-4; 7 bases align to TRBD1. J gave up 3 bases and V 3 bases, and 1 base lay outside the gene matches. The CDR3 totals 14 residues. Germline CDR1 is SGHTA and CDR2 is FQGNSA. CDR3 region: CASSLTGSNEKLFL. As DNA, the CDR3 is TGTGCCAGCAGCTTGACAGGGTCTAATGAAAAACTGTTTCTT.

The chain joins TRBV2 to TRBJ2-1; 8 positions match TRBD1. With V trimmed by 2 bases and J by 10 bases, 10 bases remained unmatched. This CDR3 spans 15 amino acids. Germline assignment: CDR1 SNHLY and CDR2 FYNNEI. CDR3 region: CASSEQPGQAHEQFF. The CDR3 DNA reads TGTGCCAGCAGTGAACAACCGGGACAGGCCCACGAGCAGTTCTTC.

CDR3 bases: TGTGCCATCAGCGGACAGGGGGATTTATGGACGGACACTGAAGCTTTCTTT. It encodes CAISGQGDLWTDTEAFF. The chain employs TRBV10-3 and TRBJ1-1; TRBD1 aligns across 10 bases. The V and J ends lost 6 bases and 3 bases, in that order; junction bases with no gene match: 13. The CDR3 has 17 residues. Germline V gene data show CDR1 as ENHRY and CDR2 as SYGVKD.

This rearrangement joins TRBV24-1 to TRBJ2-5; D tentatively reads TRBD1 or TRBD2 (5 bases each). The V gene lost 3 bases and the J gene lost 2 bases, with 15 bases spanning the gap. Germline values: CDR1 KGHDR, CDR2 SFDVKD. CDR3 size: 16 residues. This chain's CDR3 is CATSDRRSREQETQYF. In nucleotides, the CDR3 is TGTGCCACCAGTGATCGACGGTCCAGGGAGCAAGAGACCCAGTACTTC.

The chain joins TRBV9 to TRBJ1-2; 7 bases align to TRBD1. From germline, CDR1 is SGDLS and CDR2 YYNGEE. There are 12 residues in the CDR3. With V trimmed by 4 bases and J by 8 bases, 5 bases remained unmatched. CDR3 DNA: TGTGCCAGCAGCTTGACAGGGAGCGGCTACACCTTC. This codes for CASSLTGSGYTF.

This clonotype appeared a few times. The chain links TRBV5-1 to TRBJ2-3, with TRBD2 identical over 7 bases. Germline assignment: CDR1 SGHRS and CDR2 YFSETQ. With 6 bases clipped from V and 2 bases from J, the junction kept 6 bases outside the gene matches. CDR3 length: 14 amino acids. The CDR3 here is CASTSGVDTDTQYF. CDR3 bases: TGCGCCAGCACGAGCGGGGTAGACACAGATACGCAGTATTTT.